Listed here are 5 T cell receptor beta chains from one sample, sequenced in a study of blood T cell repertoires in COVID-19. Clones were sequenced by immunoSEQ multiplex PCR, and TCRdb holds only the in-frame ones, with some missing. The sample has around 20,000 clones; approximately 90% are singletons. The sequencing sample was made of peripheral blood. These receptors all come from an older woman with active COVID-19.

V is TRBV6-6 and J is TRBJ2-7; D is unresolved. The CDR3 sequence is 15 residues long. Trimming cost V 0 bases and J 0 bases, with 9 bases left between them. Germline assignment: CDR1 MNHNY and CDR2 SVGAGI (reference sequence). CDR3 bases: TGTGCCAGCAGTTACTCGAGATCCATCTCCTACGAGCAGTACTTC. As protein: CASSYSRSISYEQYF.

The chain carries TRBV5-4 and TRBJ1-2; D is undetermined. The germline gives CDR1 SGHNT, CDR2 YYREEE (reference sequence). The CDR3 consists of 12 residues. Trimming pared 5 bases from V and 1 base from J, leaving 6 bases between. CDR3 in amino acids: CASSEGNYGYTF. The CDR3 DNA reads TGTGCCAGCAGTGAGGGTAACTATGGCTACACCTTC.

CDR3 sequence reads: CASSLNSNYGYTF. CDR3 in DNA: TGTGCCAGCAGTTTGAACAGTAACTATGGCTACACCTTC. This chain uses TRBV12-3 or TRBV12-4 with TRBJ1-2; D not resolved. The CDR3 runs 13 residues. Trimming took 3 bases from V and 1 from J, leaving 6 bases between them.

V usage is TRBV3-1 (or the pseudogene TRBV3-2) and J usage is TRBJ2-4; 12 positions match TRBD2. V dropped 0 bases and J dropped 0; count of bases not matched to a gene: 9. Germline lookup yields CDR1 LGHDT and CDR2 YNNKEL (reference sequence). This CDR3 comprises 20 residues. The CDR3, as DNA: TGTGCCAGCAGCCAAGATACTAGCGGGGGGCCAAAACTAGCCAAAAACATTCAGTACTTC. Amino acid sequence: CASSQDTSGGPKLAKNIQYF.

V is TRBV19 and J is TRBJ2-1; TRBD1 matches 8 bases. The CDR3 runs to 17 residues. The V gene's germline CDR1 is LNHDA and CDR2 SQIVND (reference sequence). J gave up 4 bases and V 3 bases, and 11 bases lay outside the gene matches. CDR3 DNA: TGTGCCAGTAGTATCTCGTTCGGGGGACAGGCTTACAATGAGCAGTTCTTC. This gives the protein CASSISFGGQAYNEQFF. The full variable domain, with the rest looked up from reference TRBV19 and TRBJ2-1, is DGGITQSPKYLFRKEGQNVTLSCEQNLNHDAMYWYRQDPGQGLRLIYYSQIVNDFQKGDIAEGYSVSREKKESFPLTVTSAQKNPTAFYLCASSISFGGQAYNEQFFGPGTRLTVL.